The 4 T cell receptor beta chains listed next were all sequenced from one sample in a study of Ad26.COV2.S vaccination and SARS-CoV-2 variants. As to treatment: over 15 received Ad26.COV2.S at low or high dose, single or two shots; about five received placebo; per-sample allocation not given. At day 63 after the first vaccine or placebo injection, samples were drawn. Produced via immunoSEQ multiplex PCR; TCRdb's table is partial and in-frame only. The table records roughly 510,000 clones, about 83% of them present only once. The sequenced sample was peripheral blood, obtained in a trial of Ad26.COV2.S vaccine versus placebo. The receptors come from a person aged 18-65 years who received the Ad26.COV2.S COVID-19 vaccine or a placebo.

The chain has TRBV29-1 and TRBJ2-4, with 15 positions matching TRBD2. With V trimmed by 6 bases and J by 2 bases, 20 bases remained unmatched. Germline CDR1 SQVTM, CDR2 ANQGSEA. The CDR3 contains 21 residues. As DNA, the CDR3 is TGCAGCGTCCAACGGTTGGTCGGGACTAGCGGGAGGAGGGGGTCCAAAAACATTCAGTACTTC. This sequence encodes CSVQRLVGTSGRRGSKNIQYF.

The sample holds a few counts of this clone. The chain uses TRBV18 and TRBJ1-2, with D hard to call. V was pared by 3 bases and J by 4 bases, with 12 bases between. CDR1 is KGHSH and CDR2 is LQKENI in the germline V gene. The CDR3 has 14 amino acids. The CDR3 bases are TGTGCCAGCTCACCTTTGGAGGTTGGCTATGGCTACACCTTC. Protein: CASSPLEVGYGYTF.

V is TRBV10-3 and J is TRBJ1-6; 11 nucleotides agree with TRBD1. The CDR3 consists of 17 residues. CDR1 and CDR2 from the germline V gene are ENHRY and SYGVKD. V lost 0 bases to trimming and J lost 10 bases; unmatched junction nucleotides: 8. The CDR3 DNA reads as TGTGCCATCAGTGAGTCGTCTTGGGACAGGGGGTTGTCACCCCTCCACTTT. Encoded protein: CAISESSWDRGLSPLHF.

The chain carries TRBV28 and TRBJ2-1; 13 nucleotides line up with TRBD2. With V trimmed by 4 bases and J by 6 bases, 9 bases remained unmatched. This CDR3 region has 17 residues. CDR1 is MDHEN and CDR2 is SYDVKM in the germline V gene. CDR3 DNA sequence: TGTGCCAGCAGTTCCCGTTCCGGACTAGCGGGAGCCAATGAGCAGTTCTTC. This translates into CASSSRSGLAGANEQFF.